The rows below give T cell receptor beta chains drawn from one sample of a study of molecular identifiers for immune sequencing clone quantification. TCRdb recomputed calls from the PCR reads with MiXCR, one row per CDR3 protein. The table lists 460,000 or so distinct CDR3 sequences, roughly a fifth of them singletons. Sequencing used naive CD8+ T cells from blood, with Jurkat cell RNA spiked in. These receptors were obtained from a human donor in good health. Some libraries in this study had Jurkat cell RNA spiked in. Both conserved end residues are part of each CDR3. The order of the fields is V gene, J gene, D gene, clone size, CDR3 DNA, CDR3 protein. D genes are given only for firm matches. Where a row states a size, it is once, few, many or the class of an expanded clone; other rows omit it.

V: TRBV24-1; J: TRBJ1-1; D: -; size: few; DNA: TGTGCCACCAGTGATGGGCAGGGGATGAACACTGAAGCTTTCTTT; CDR3: CATSDGQGMNTEAFF
V: TRBV6-5; J: TRBJ2-2; D: TRBD1; size: few; DNA: TGTGCCAGCAAAGGTCCTCGAGGGGGCCCCACCGGGGAGCTGTTTTTT; CDR3: CASKGPRGGPTGELFF
V: TRBV6-5; J: TRBJ1-2; D: -; size: few; DNA: TGTGCCAGCAGTTACTCCATACAGGGCAACTATGGCTACACCTTC; CDR3: CASSYSIQGNYGYTF
V: TRBV29-1; J: TRBJ1-2; D: -; size: -; DNA: TGCAGCGCTGAAGATCCTCAGTTCTATGGCTACACCTTC; CDR3: CSAEDPQFYGYTF
V: TRBV2; J: TRBJ2-1; D: -; size: few; DNA: TGTGCCAGCCTGTTCGGGCTAATTACCTACAATGAAGAGCAGTTCTTC; CDR3: CASLFGLITYNEEQFF
V: TRBV28; J: TRBJ1-2; D: TRBD1; size: few; DNA: TGTGCCAGCAGTTTAGCGGGACAGGGGGCTAACTATGGCTACACCTTC; CDR3: CASSLAGQGANYGYTF
V: TRBV3-1; J: TRBJ2-5; D: TRBD1; size: -; DNA: TGTGCCAGCAGCCAAGAGAGTGCCGGGACAGGCTTTTACGAGACCCAGTACTTC; CDR3: CASSQESAGTGFYETQYF
V: TRBV19; J: TRBJ1-1; D: -; size: -; DNA: TGTGCCAGTAGTATAGCCCGGGGGCTAGAAGCTTTCTTT; CDR3: CASSIARGLEAFF
V: TRBV9; J: TRBJ2-3; D: TRBD2; size: many; DNA: TGTGCCAGCAGCGGGGAGCGGGACGTGAATACGCAGTATTTT; CDR3: CASSGERDVNTQYF
V: TRBV4-3; J: TRBJ2-7; D: -; size: many; DNA: TGCGCCAGCAGCCAAGGACTGGGCTCGTCCTACGAGCAGTACTTC; CDR3: CASSQGLGSSYEQYF
V: TRBV27; J: TRBJ1-4; D: -; size: -; DNA: TGTGCCAGCAGTTTACTCTCCGGAGGGCGGGTTGAAAAACTGTTTTTT; CDR3: CASSLLSGGRVEKLFF
V: TRBV24-1; J: TRBJ2-3; D: TRBD2; size: few; DNA: TGTGCCACCAGTGAGCCGACTAGCGGGAAAGATACGCAGTATTTT; CDR3: CATSEPTSGKDTQYF
V: TRBV12-3/TRBV12-4; J: TRBJ1-6; D: -; size: few; DNA: TGTGCCGTCCGTGGCGAATGGGATTCACCCCTCCACTTT; CDR3: CAVRGEWDSPLHF
V: TRBV2; J: TRBJ1-5; D: -; size: -; DNA: TGTGCCCCGGGGGGGGGCCCTAGCACAGGTACGCAGCATTTT; CDR3: CAPGGGPSTGTQHF
V: TRBV4-3; J: TRBJ1-4; D: TRBD1; size: few; DNA: TGCGCCAGCAGCCAAGATTACGGGACAGGGGACGAAAAACTGTTTTTT; CDR3: CASSQDYGTGDEKLFF
V: TRBV12-3/TRBV12-4; J: TRBJ1-1; D: -; size: -; DNA: TGTGCCAGCAGTTTCCTCTGGGGGGGGGACACTGAAGCTTTCTTT; CDR3: CASSFLWGGDTEAFF
V: TRBV6-2/TRBV6-3; J: TRBJ1-4; D: -; size: many; DNA: TGTGCCAGCAGTTACGGGACGACAACTAATGAAAAACTGTTTTTT; CDR3: CASSYGTTTNEKLFF
V: TRBV12-3/TRBV12-4; J: TRBJ2-2; D: TRBD2; size: -; DNA: TGTGCCAGCAGTTTTTTCAGCAATGTGCTTGAGCGGGAGTATACCGGGGAGCTGTTTTTT; CDR3: CASSFFSNVLEREYTGELFF
V: TRBV3-2; J: TRBJ2-5; D: -; size: many; DNA: TGTGCCAGCAGCCAGGCAGAGACCCAGTACTTC; CDR3: CASSQAETQYF
V: TRBV19; J: TRBJ1-1; D: -; size: many; DNA: TGTGCCAGTAGTAGTTTAAGTGAAGCTTTCTTT; CDR3: CASSSLSEAFF
V: TRBV12-3/TRBV12-4; J: TRBJ2-7; D: -; size: -; DNA: TGTGCCAGCAGCTCGCAGGGGTTAAGCTCCTACGAGCAGTACTTC; CDR3: CASSSQGLSSYEQYF
V: TRBV7-6; J: TRBJ1-1; D: -; size: many; DNA: TGTGCCAGCAGCCCCTTCCAGCACAACACTGAAGCTTTCTTT; CDR3: CASSPFQHNTEAFF
V: TRBV7-9; J: TRBJ2-2; D: TRBD1; size: few; DNA: TGTGCCAGCAGCGCGGGACAGGGTGCCGGGGAGCTGTTTTTT; CDR3: CASSAGQGAGELFF
V: TRBV28; J: TRBJ1-1; D: -; size: -; DNA: TGTGCCAGCAGACACATGAAGAGGGAGGTGGTCGCTGCTTTCTTT; CDR3: CASRHMKREVVAAFF